These 28 T cell receptor beta chains originate from one sample sequenced in a study of cytomegalovirus exposure and HLA in healthy donors. Clones were sequenced by immunoSEQ multiplex PCR, and TCRdb holds only the in-frame ones, with some missing. Here the sample spans around 220,000 clones, about 86% being singletons. The specimen sequenced was PBMCs. The receptor set was obtained from a woman under 30 in good health and CMV-seronegative.

V and J are TRBV11-2 and TRBJ2-7; the D is unclear. This CDR3 contains 14 residues. V lost 3 bases, J lost 0 bases, and 9 bases lay in between. Germline V gene data show CDR1 as SGHAT and CDR2 as FQNNGV. The CDR3, as DNA: TGTGCCAGCAGCTTCGGCGGCCCCTCCTACGAGCAGTACTTC. As protein: CASSFGGPSYEQYF.

This chain links TRBV27 with TRBJ2-4; tentative D call: TRBD1 (8 bases). This CDR3 has 13 amino acids. CDR1 and CDR2 from the germline V gene are MNHEY and SMNVEV (reference sequence). Trimming pared 5 bases from V and 14 bases from J, leaving 19 bases between. The CDR3: CASSPQTGAGEYF. In DNA form, the CDR3 reads TGTGCCAGCAGTCCTCAGACAGGGGCGGGAGAGTACTTC.

The chain links TRBV27 to TRBJ2-1; TRBD2 agrees at 8 bases. This CDR3 has 17 amino acids. Germline trimming cut 10 bases from V and 5 bases from J; bases unmatched to any gene: 19. CDR1 is MNHEY and CDR2 is SMNVEV in the germline V gene (reference sequence). The DNA of the CDR3 is TGTGCCACCCAAGTCTTGAGCGGGAGAATGTCGAACAATGAGCAGTTCTTC. Its protein product is CATQVLSGRMSNNEQFF.

V usage is TRBV7-9 and J usage is TRBJ1-5; 8 bases line up with TRBD1. There are 15 residues in the CDR3. J lost 4 bases, V lost 5 bases, and 7 bases had no gene match. Per germline, CDR1 SEHNR and CDR2 FQNEAQ (reference sequence). Here the CDR3 DNA reads TGTGCCAGCAGCCCGGACAGGGATCTGAATCAGCCCCAGCATTTT. Its protein product is CASSPDRDLNQPQHF.

The chain combines TRBV30 with TRBJ2-7; 7 positions match TRBD1. CDR1 is GTSNPN and CDR2 is SVGIG in the germline V gene (reference sequence). The V segment lost 2 bases and the J segment 4 bases; nucleotides outside the gene matches: 2. The CDR3 spans 12 residues. The CDR3 DNA follows: TGTGCCTGGAGTCGACAGGGTTACGAGCAGTACTTC. This codes for CAWSRQGYEQYF.

The chain recombines TRBV5-1 with TRBJ2-7, with 7 bases matching TRBD1. V shed 0 bases and J 2 bases; nucleotides not matched to a gene: 5. The length of the CDR3 is 15 residues. Germline assignment: CDR1 SGHRS and CDR2 YFSETQ. The CDR3 bases are TGCGCCAGCAGCTTGGCAAGGGGACAGCCCTACGAGCAGTACTTC. It is translated as CASSLARGQPYEQYF.

This chain connects TRBV4-1 to TRBJ2-7; the match to TRBD1 covers 8 bases. The CDR3 has 11 amino acids. Trimming cost V 9 bases and J 6 bases; bases outside gene matches: 4. Germline CDR1 reads MGHRA; CDR2 reads YSYEKL. For the CDR3, the DNA is TGCGCCAGTAGGACAGGGAGCGAGCAGTACTTC. It is translated as CASRTGSEQYF.

In the case of this clone: One end of the junction varies from germline; a read error may be responsible. The chain joins TRBV5-1 to TRBJ2-1; weak D call: TRBD2 (6 bases). The germline CDR1 and CDR2 sequences are SGHRS and YFSETQ. The CDR3 contains 14 residues. CDR3 bases: TGCGCCAGCAGCTTGGGGAGGGGCTACAATGAACAGTTCTTC. This sequence encodes CASSLGRGYNEQFF.

The chain is built from TRBV29-1 and TRBJ2-2, with D possibly matching TRBD2 (5 bases). V was clipped by 5 bases and J by 6 bases, with 13 bases between them. This CDR3 comprises 13 residues. Germline loops: CDR1 SQVTM, CDR2 ANQGSEA. CDR3 nucleotide sequence: TGCAGCGTTAGCGGAGTTTTAGCCGGGGAGCTGTTTTTT. Protein sequence: CSVSGVLAGELFF.

Only one count was recorded for this clone. The chain links TRBV27 to TRBJ1-1; TRBD1 matches 8 bases. Germline V lookup: CDR1 MNHEY, CDR2 SMNVEV (reference sequence). This CDR3 comprises 13 residues. Trimming cost V 7 bases and J 2 bases; bases outside gene matches: 3. CDR3 residues: CASIGQGNTEAFF. The CDR3 coding sequence is TGTGCCAGCATTGGACAGGGAAACACTGAAGCTTTCTTT.

J is TRBJ2-1 and V is TRBV28; tentative D call: TRBD2 (6 bases). Trimming cost V 3 bases and J 8 bases, with 20 bases left between them. In germline, CDR1 is MDHEN, CDR2 SYDVKM. This CDR3 is 16 amino acids long. The CDR3 nucleotides are TGTGCCAGCAGTTTCGAGGGGATAATAGCGGCACATGAGCAGTTCTTC. Protein product: CASSFEGIIAAHEQFF.

This sequence joins TRBV28 and TRBJ2-7; D call uncertain. With 3 bases removed from V and 1 base from J, the gap between germline ends came to 13 bases. CDR1 and CDR2 from the germline V gene are MDHEN and SYDVKM. The CDR3 is made up of 15 amino acids. CDR3 sequence (DNA): TGTGCCAGCAGTTTGTGGCAGGCCCAATCCTACGAGCAGTACTTC. Translation gives CASSLWQAQSYEQYF. The entire variable domain, with the rest obtained from reference TRBV28 and TRBJ2-7, is as follows: DVKVTQSSRYLVKRTGEKVFLECVQDMDHENMFWYRQDPGLGLRLIYFSYDVKMKEKGDIPEGYSVSREKKERFSLILESASTNQTSMYLCASSLWQAQSYEQYFGPGTRLTVT.

The chain links TRBV29-1 to TRBJ1-1, with a possible D match to TRBD1 (6 bases). Trimming cost V 4 bases and J 4 bases, with 22 bases left between them. The CDR3 extends over 16 amino acids. Germline loops: CDR1 SQVTM, CDR2 ANQGSEA. The CDR3 bases are TGCAGCGTTGGGACAGTACCTTGGGTTCGGGTCACTGAAGCTTTCTTT. It translates to CSVGTVPWVRVTEAFF.

V gene TRBV5-6 combines with J gene TRBJ2-7; D might be TRBD1 (5 bases). V lost 0 bases and J 5 bases, leaving 15 bases between the germline ends. Per the germline V gene, CDR1 is SGHDT and CDR2 is YYEEEE. The CDR3 contains 15 residues. DNA of the CDR3: TGTGCCAGCAGCTTGGGTGGCAGGGTCGCGCACGAGCAGTACTTC. Its protein is CASSLGGRVAHEQYF.

This chain uses TRBV28 with TRBJ1-5; no clear D gene. The germline V gene has CDR1 MDHEN and CDR2 SYDVKM. This CDR3 contains 15 residues. The V and J ends lost 3 bases and 0 bases respectively, with 9 bases between them. The CDR3 DNA follows: TGTGCCAGCAGTTTCCGCGGACTTAGCAATCAGCCCCAGCATTTT. This sequence encodes CASSFRGLSNQPQHF.

This chain uses TRBV7-9 with TRBJ1-1; 7 bases line up with TRBD1. Germline assignment: CDR1 SEHNR and CDR2 FQNEAQ (reference sequence). The V and J ends lost 2 bases and 1 base, in that order; junction bases with no gene match: 10. CDR3 size: 17 residues. The CDR3 reads CASSLIDLGQTNTEAFF. The CDR3 nucleotides are TGTGCCAGCAGCTTAATTGATCTGGGACAGACGAACACTGAAGCTTTCTTT.

The chain uses TRBV28 and TRBJ1-4; D perhaps matches TRBD1 (5 bases). The CDR3 is 16 amino acids. Germline V gene lookup returns CDR1 MDHEN and CDR2 SYDVKM. V lost 7 bases and J lost 8, with 23 bases in between. Here the CDR3 DNA reads TGTGCCAGCACGTTCATTTCATTCCAGGGCGGCGAAAAACTGTTTTTT. It specifies CASTFISFQGGEKLFF.

The chain is built from TRBV29-1 and TRBJ2-1; D is perhaps TRBD1 (6 bases). V lost 0 bases and J lost 2, with 17 bases in between. The CDR3 runs 17 residues. CDR1 SQVTM and CDR2 ANQGSEA come from the germline V gene. In DNA form, the CDR3 reads TGCAGCGTTGAAGATCGGATTTTAGGGGACACCTACAATGAGCAGTTCTTC. Protein: CSVEDRILGDTYNEQFF.

The chain has TRBV29-1 and TRBJ1-1; unclear D gene. The germline V and J ends were trimmed by 3 bases and 6 bases, with 14 bases remaining between them. The length of the CDR3 is 13 residues. Germline assignment: CDR1 SQVTM and CDR2 ANQGSEA. The CDR3 protein is CSVDVRRTAEAFF. The CDR3 DNA is TGCAGCGTTGACGTCAGGAGGACGGCTGAAGCTTTCTTT.

The chain is built from TRBV2 and TRBJ1-1; TRBD1 is a possible D gene (5 bases). The CDR3 is 13 residues long. Germline V gene data show CDR1 as SNHLY and CDR2 as FYNNEI. Trimming took off 8 bases at V and 1 base at J, with 11 bases between the two ends. In DNA, the CDR3 is TGTGCCAGCGGTAGGGGAACGAACACTGAAGCTTTCTTT. This codes for CASGRGTNTEAFF.

J is TRBJ1-1 and V is TRBV27; D might be TRBD1 (5 bases). In germline, CDR1 is MNHEY, CDR2 SMNVEV (reference sequence). The CDR3 covers 15 residues. Trimming pared 4 bases from V and 4 bases from J, leaving 16 bases between. The CDR3 loop reads CASSSFSGAVTEAFF. In nucleotides, the CDR3 is TGTGCCAGCAGTTCCTTTTCTGGGGCCGTCACTGAAGCTTTCTTT.

The chain joins TRBV2 to TRBJ1-5; weak D call: TRBD1 (5 bases). V lost 5 bases and J 6 bases, leaving 11 bases between the germline ends. In germline, CDR1 is SNHLY, CDR2 FYNNEI. This CDR3 contains 13 residues. CDR3: CASSPGLGQPQHF. The CDR3 DNA follows: TGTGCCAGCAGTCCAGGGTTGGGTCAGCCCCAGCATTTT.

This CDR3 reads CASSLQGMVTGELFF. CDR3 DNA: TGCGCCAGCAGCTTGCAGGGGATGGTGACCGGGGAGCTGTTTTTT. The V gene is TRBV5-1, the J gene TRBJ2-2; TRBD1 might be the D (6 bases). This CDR3 has 15 residues. CDR1 is SGHRS, CDR2 YFSETQ, per germline. Trimming cost V 1 base and J 5 bases, with 12 bases left between them. The entire variable domain, with the rest obtained from reference TRBV5-1 and TRBJ2-2, is as follows: KAGVTQTPRYLIKTRGQQVTLSCSPISGHRSVSWYQQTPGQGLQFLFEYFSETQRNKGNFPGRFSGRQFSNSRSEMNVSTLELGDSALYLCASSLQGMVTGELFFGEGSRLTVL.

The J gene is TRBJ2-1, the V gene TRBV5-1; 8 nucleotides line up with TRBD2. CDR3 length equals 16 residues. The germline V gene encodes CDR1 SGHRS and CDR2 YFSETQ. The ends lost 2 bases at V and 0 bases at J; junction bases unmatched: 4. DNA for the CDR3: TGCGCCAGCAGCTTCTCACTAGCGGACTCCTACAATGAGCAGTTCTTC. Protein sequence: CASSFSLADSYNEQFF.

This clone has a single count. The CDR3 DNA follows: TGTGCCACCAGCAGGGGACAGGGGTTAGAGCCCCAGCATTTT. It codes for CATSRGQGLEPQHF. The V and J genes are TRBV15 and TRBJ1-5; 10 positions agree with TRBD1. The J segment lost 8 bases and the V segment lost 3 bases, leaving 4 bases of the junction unmatched. Germline values: CDR1 LNHNV, CDR2 YYDKDF (reference sequence). CDR3 length: 14 residues.

V and J are TRBV6-1 and TRBJ2-2; 8 positions agree with TRBD2. V lost 3 bases to trimming and J lost 4 bases; unmatched junction nucleotides: 13. The germline V gene has CDR1 MNHNS and CDR2 SASEGT. The CDR3 runs 18 residues. The CDR3 loop reads CASSEEMARTSSTGELFF. The CDR3 DNA sequence: TGTGCCAGCAGTGAGGAGATGGCGAGGACTAGCAGCACCGGGGAGCTGTTTTTT.

This chain uses TRBV19 with TRBJ2-1; TRBD2 matches at 13 bases. CDR3 length equals 17 residues. Germline CDR1 LNHDA, CDR2 SQIVND (reference sequence). V shed 5 bases, J shed 5 bases, and the junction held 9 bases outside the gene matches. This CDR3 is CASSLRFGTSGDNEQFF. The CDR3 nucleotides are TGTGCCAGTAGTCTCCGCTTTGGGACTAGCGGGGACAATGAGCAGTTCTTC.

The chain has TRBV29-1 and TRBJ2-1; D is ambiguous. The V end was cut by 6 bases, the J end by 10 bases, with 16 bases between. Germline assignment: CDR1 SQVTM and CDR2 ANQGSEA. The CDR3 spans 12 residues. The CDR3 is CSVADTSVEQFF. The CDR3 DNA reads as TGCAGCGTAGCCGACACGTCCGTCGAGCAGTTCTTC.